Shown below are 8 T cell receptor beta chains from a single sample sequenced in a study of cytomegalovirus exposure and HLA in healthy donors. Repertoires were generated with immunoSEQ multiplex PCR, while TCRdb's copy carries only in-frame clones and drops some. The table records under 95,000 clones, approximately 95% of them present only once. Source material: PBMCs. All receptors derive from a woman aged 18-35 years in good health and CMV-seropositive.

The chain links TRBV6-6 to TRBJ1-2, with 9 bases aligning to TRBD1. The CDR3 contains 14 residues. J lost 7 bases, V lost 2 bases, and 5 bases had no gene match. Germline V lookup: CDR1 MNHNY, CDR2 SVGAGI (reference sequence). This chain's CDR3 is CASSYGDRVGGYTF. The CDR3 DNA follows: TGTGCCAGCAGTTACGGGGACAGGGTTGGTGGCTACACCTTC.

The CDR3 DNA reads TGTGCCAGCAGCCCCGCCAGGGGCACTGAAGCTTTCTTT. Its translation: CASSPARGTEAFF. This chain links TRBV11-2 with TRBJ1-1, with D tentatively TRBD1 (6 bases). The germline V gene encodes CDR1 SGHAT and CDR2 FQNNGV. There are 13 residues in the CDR3. The V and J ends lost 5 bases and 4 bases respectively, with 11 bases between them.

The chain employs TRBV27 and TRBJ1-1, with D possibly TRBD1 on 5 matching bases. The CDR3 extends over 14 amino acids. V shed 6 bases and J shed 2 bases, with 13 bases lying between them. Germline-derived CDR1 and CDR2 are MNHEY and SMNVEV (reference sequence). CDR3 bases: TGTGCCAGCAGCCTCGACAGAGTAAACACTGAAGCTTTCTTT. This sequence encodes CASSLDRVNTEAFF.

The V call is TRBV30, the J call TRBJ1-1; TRBD1 matches 7 bases. The CDR3 spans 13 residues. The germline gives CDR1 GTSNPN, CDR2 SVGIG (reference sequence). After removal of 4 bases from V and 7 bases from J, the junction contained 9 bases not matched to a gene. This chain's CDR3 is CAWTKDRDFEAFF. The CDR3 DNA is TGTGCCTGGACGAAAGACAGGGACTTTGAAGCTTTCTTT.

Here the CDR3 reads CASSQDWTNQETQYF. The CDR3 nucleotides are TGCGCCAGCAGCCAAGATTGGACTAACCAAGAGACCCAGTACTTC. V and J are TRBV4-3 and TRBJ2-5; D perhaps matches TRBD2 (6 bases). CDR1 is LGHNA and CDR2 is YSLEER in the germline V gene. Trimming left V 0 bases short and J 0 bases short, with 8 bases between. This CDR3 region has 15 residues.

The chain uses TRBV10-2 and TRBJ2-7; unclear D gene. V lost 4 bases and J 3 bases, leaving 16 bases between the germline ends. This CDR3 contains 15 residues. CDR1 WSHSY and CDR2 SAAADI come from the germline V gene. This CDR3 is CASSAATGGGYEQYF. The CDR3 DNA sequence: TGCGCCAGCAGTGCGGCCACTGGCGGCGGCTACGAGCAGTACTTC.

In its sample, this clone was seen once. The V gene is TRBV11-2, the J gene TRBJ1-3; D not certain. The ends were cut back, 4 bases at V and 4 bases at J, with 8 bases in the middle. The CDR3 sequence is 13 residues long. Germline loops: CDR1 SGHAT, CDR2 FQNNGV. CDR3 bases: TGTGCCAGCAGCTCTCCCCGGGGAAACACCATATATTTT. It encodes CASSSPRGNTIYF.

The chain uses TRBV5-1 and TRBJ1-6, with 12 bases lining up with TRBD1. V lost 4 bases to trimming and J lost 10 bases; unmatched junction nucleotides: 6. The CDR3 is 15 residues long. In germline, CDR1 is SGHRS, CDR2 YFSETQ. CDR3 residues: CASSQGTGGGSPLHF. The CDR3 nucleotides read TGCGCCAGCAGCCAAGGGACAGGGGGCGGGTCACCCCTCCACTTT.